A single sample is the source of the 11 T cell receptor beta chains below, sequenced in a study of T cell repertoires in ileal Crohn's disease. The protocol was immunoSEQ multiplex PCR, while the TCRdb copy is restricted to in-frame clones and leaves out a portion. Counted here are around 8,600 clones, around 78% occurring once; the ten biggest clones make up around 5%. The sequencing input was ileal tissue. These TCRs come from an adult with Crohn's disease.

This clone was observed a few times. The rearrangement joins TRBV19 to TRBJ2-4, with a tentative D call TRBD2 (5 bases). Germline CDR1 LNHDA, CDR2 SQIVND (reference sequence). This CDR3 region has 15 residues. Trimming cost V 5 bases and J 2 bases, with 13 bases left between them. This CDR3 reads CASSPDRGSKNIQYF. CDR3 sequence (DNA): TGTGCCAGTAGTCCCGACCGGGGTTCCAAAAACATTCAGTACTTC. Looking up the rest from reference TRBV19 and TRBJ2-4 gives the full variable domain: DGGITQSPKYLFRKEGQNVTLSCEQNLNHDAMYWYRQDPGQGLRLIYYSQIVNDFQKGDIAEGYSVSREKKESFPLTVTSAQKNPTAFYLCASSPDRGSKNIQYFGAGTRLSVL.

The chain has TRBV15 and TRBJ2-1, with D possibly matching TRBD2 (6 bases). Trimming took 5 bases from V and 12 from J, leaving 26 bases between them. Germline CDR1 reads LNHNV; CDR2 reads YYDKDF (reference sequence). This CDR3 has 16 residues. CDR3 in DNA: TGTGCCACCAGCTCAATACGAAACCTGGGGGAGGCTGGGCAGTTCTTC. Amino acids: CATSSIRNLGEAGQFF. The variable domain in full, completed from reference TRBV15 and TRBJ2-1, reads DAMVIQNPRYQVTQFGKPVTLSCSQTLNHNVMYWYQQKSSQAPKLLFHYYDKDFNNEADTPDNFQSRRPNTSFCFLDIRSPGLGDTAMYLCATSSIRNLGEAGQFFGPGTRLTVL.

V and J are TRBV9 and TRBJ2-3; TRBD2 agrees at 9 bases. The CDR3 covers 16 residues. CDR1 SGDLS and CDR2 YYNGEE come from the germline V gene. Trimming at V came to 0 bases and at J to 3 bases, leaving 5 bases not matched to a gene. DNA for the CDR3: TGTGCCAGCAGCGTAGAGGCTAGCGGGGATACAGATACGCAGTATTTT. Its translation is CASSVEASGDTDTQYF.

The chain carries TRBV29-1 and TRBJ1-4, with D possibly matching TRBD1 (5 bases). Trimming shortened V by 2 bases and J by 8 bases, and 15 bases separated the two germline ends. The CDR3 is made up of 14 amino acids. Germline V gene sequence: CDR1 SQVTM, CDR2 ANQGSEA. The CDR3 DNA reads TGCAGCGTTGAACGCAGGGAAGGGTTCGAAAAACTGTTTTTT. Protein sequence: CSVERREGFEKLFF.

J is TRBJ2-7 and V is TRBV6-1; the match to TRBD2 covers 7 bases. V lost 7 bases, J lost 4 bases, and 10 bases stayed unmatched. Germline V gene sequence: CDR1 MNHNS, CDR2 SASEGT. CDR3 size: 14 residues. In DNA form, the CDR3 reads TGTGCCAGCACCCGCGGGGGAGAACGGTACGAGCAGTACTTC. Translated: CASTRGGERYEQYF.

The chain couples TRBV11-2 to TRBJ1-2, with 11 bases aligning to TRBD1. The CDR3 consists of 16 residues. CDR1 and CDR2 from the germline V gene are SGHAT and FQNNGV. With 1 base clipped from V and 4 bases from J, the junction kept 5 bases outside the gene matches. CDR3 sequence (DNA): TGTGCCAGCAGCTTAGCGGGACAGGGGGGCACCTATGGCTACACCTTC. Translating it yields CASSLAGQGGTYGYTF.

V is TRBV5-1 and J is TRBJ2-1; 11 bases line up with TRBD2. Germline V gives CDR1 SGHRS, CDR2 YFSETQ. The CDR3 totals 15 residues. Trimming took 5 bases from V and 4 from J; bases not matched to a gene: 5. The CDR3 region is CASSKGLADYNEQFF. The CDR3 DNA sequence: TGCGCCAGCAGTAAGGGACTAGCGGATTACAATGAGCAGTTCTTC.

This clone was detected only once. J is TRBJ2-6 and V is TRBV19; D unresolved. V was trimmed by 4 bases and J by 5 bases, leaving 18 bases between them. Germline V gives CDR1 LNHDA, CDR2 SQIVND (reference sequence). The CDR3 sequence is 17 residues long. Here the CDR3 DNA reads TGTGCCAGTAGTAAGAATGCGACACAAAGTCGGGCCAACGTCCTGACTTTC. As protein: CASSKNATQSRANVLTF.

V and J are TRBV27 and TRBJ1-5; D is possibly TRBD1 (6 bases). Deletions cut 5 bases from V and 1 base from J, with 9 bases between. Germline values: CDR1 MNHEY, CDR2 SMNVEV (reference sequence). There are 14 residues in the CDR3. The CDR3 region is CASSRDRSNQPQHF. CDR3 DNA: TGTGCCAGCAGTCGTGACAGGAGCAATCAGCCCCAGCATTTT.

V and J are TRBV25-1 and TRBJ1-5; 10 positions agree with TRBD1. From germline, CDR1 is MGHDK and CDR2 SYGVNS. Trimming removed 5 bases from V and 7 bases from J; junction bases left unmatched: 11. The CDR3 runs 16 residues. The CDR3 DNA follows: TGTGCCAGCAGTCAACGAAGGTGGGACAGGGGACAGCCCCAGCATTTT. Protein: CASSQRRWDRGQPQHF.

The chain combines TRBV7-2 with TRBJ2-4; 8 bases line up with TRBD2. This CDR3 comprises 14 residues. Germline-derived CDR1 and CDR2 are SGHTA and FQGNSA. V gave up 4 bases and J gave up 6 bases; unmatched junction bases: 5. CDR3 sequence: CASSYQRGSNIQYF. Here the CDR3 DNA reads TGTGCCAGCAGCTATCAGCGGGGGTCAAACATTCAGTACTTC.